This T cell receptor beta chain was found in a study of blood T cells in healthy people across ages. It was with a sample-barcoded 5' primer and a J-beta primer mix that a second PCR of roughly 7 to 12 cycles was run. The authors tagged each cDNA molecule using a template-switch adaptor with 12 random nucleotides. Using its own MiXCR run on the 5' RACE reads, TCRdb lists one record per CDR3 protein. The data contain over 1,500,000 distinct CDR3 sequences, roughly 52% of them seen just once; the ten biggest clones take up 2.1%. This CDR3 is 17 amino acids long. CDR1 is SSHAT and CDR2 is FNYEAQ in the germline V gene (reference sequence).

Sequencing used blood. The J gene is TRBJ2-1, the V gene TRBV7-7, with 8 bases fitting TRBD2. This TCR was recovered from a woman aged 35 to 49 in good health. The CDR3 nucleotides read TGTGCTAGCGGGGTCCAGGGGTTCTCTTTAAACTACAATGAGCAGTTCTTC. Protein product: CASGVQGFSLNYNEQFF.